The 22 T cell receptor beta chains below were found in one sample sequenced in a study of control samples from healthy donors and cancer patients. Here immunoSEQ multiplex PCR was the method, and the copy in TCRdb shows in-frame clones only, minus some. The repertoire holds about 160,000 clones, with around 90% as singletons. Input material: blood. Receptors originate from a man aged 25-45 years in good health.

The chain recombines TRBV7-8 with TRBJ1-5; 8 nucleotides line up with TRBD1. The germline V gene has CDR1 SGHVS and CDR2 FQNEAQ. The CDR3 covers 15 residues. Losses at the gene ends were 5 bases for V and 3 bases for J; bases not matched to a gene: 6. This CDR3 is CASSRGQGNNQPQHF. CDR3 nucleotide sequence: TGTGCCAGCAGCCGAGGACAGGGAAACAATCAGCCCCAGCATTTT.

This rearrangement joins TRBV27 to TRBJ2-2, with unresolved D. Germline V CDR1 and CDR2: MNHEY, SMNVEV (reference sequence). V was cut by 0 bases and J by 7 bases, with 6 bases left in between. The CDR3 is made up of 13 amino acids. This CDR3 is CASSLSWSGELFF. CDR3 coding DNA: TGTGCCAGCAGTTTATCTTGGAGCGGGGAGCTGTTTTTT.

The chain recombines TRBV9 with TRBJ1-6; D gene unclear. Germline V gene lookup returns CDR1 SGDLS and CDR2 YYNGEE. This CDR3 is 13 amino acids long. Deletions cut 0 bases from V and 14 bases from J, with 12 bases between. The CDR3 DNA follows: TGTGCCAGCAGCGTAGGGGCCCCCAGTACCCTCCACTTT. This gives the protein CASSVGAPSTLHF.

The chain uses TRBV10-3 and TRBJ1-6, with D perhaps matching TRBD1 (6 bases). The V end lost 4 bases, the J end lost 5 bases, and 9 bases lay between the germline ends. Germline V gives CDR1 ENHRY, CDR2 SYGVKD. CDR3 length equals 14 residues. In DNA, the CDR3 is TGTGCCATCAGTGCGACAGGAGATAATTCACCCCTCCACTTT. Translated, it gives CAISATGDNSPLHF.

The chain carries TRBV27 and TRBJ1-4; 7 nucleotides align to TRBD1. V was clipped by 4 bases and J by 0 bases; unmatched bases: 8. CDR1 and CDR2 from the germline V gene are MNHEY and SMNVEV (reference sequence). This CDR3 region has 17 residues. CDR3 sequence reads: CASSSPGQFATNEKLFF. CDR3 nucleotides: TGTGCCAGCAGTTCTCCGGGACAGTTTGCAACTAATGAAAAACTGTTTTTT.

The V and J genes are TRBV6-1 and TRBJ1-1; D might be TRBD1 (5 bases). The CDR3 has 13 residues. Trimming removed 3 bases from V and 7 bases from J, with 12 bases in between. Germline CDR1 and CDR2: MNHNS and SASEGT. The CDR3 nucleotides read TGTGCCAGCAGTGAGGGGCGGCTGCGTGAAGCTTTCTTT. Encoded protein: CASSEGRLREAFF.

V is TRBV27 and J is TRBJ2-5; TRBD2 matches 9 bases. V shed 10 bases, J shed 4 bases, and the junction held 19 bases outside the gene matches. The length of the CDR3 is 17 residues. Germline V gene sequence: CDR1 MNHEY, CDR2 SMNVEV (reference sequence). The CDR3 here is CAIKGVIAGVVGETQYF. The CDR3 DNA reads TGTGCCATCAAAGGGGTGATAGCGGGAGTCGTCGGAGAGACCCAGTACTTC.

The V gene is TRBV6-2 or TRBV6-3, the J gene TRBJ1-5; D is ambiguous. V dropped 2 bases and J dropped 0 bases, with 2 bases sitting between them. CDR3 length equals 13 residues. Germline CDR1 reads MNHEY; CDR2 reads SVGEGT. CDR3 nucleotide sequence: TGTGCCAGCAGTTACGGTAGCAATCAGCCCCAGCATTTT. This sequence encodes CASSYGSNQPQHF.

The chain recombines TRBV19 with TRBJ2-7, with D tentatively TRBD2 (6 bases). Trimming took off 3 bases at V and 6 bases at J, with 12 bases between the two ends. CDR3 length: 13 residues. Germline V CDR1 and CDR2: LNHDA, SQIVND (reference sequence). CDR3 DNA sequence: TGTGCCAGTAGTATGGGGGGAACGCGCGAGCAGTACTTC. Translated, it gives CASSMGGTREQYF.

This sequence joins TRBV30 and TRBJ2-7, with D possibly being TRBD1 or TRBD2 (6 bases each). Looked up from germline, CDR1 is GTSNPN and CDR2 is SVGIG (reference sequence). V was trimmed by 4 bases and J by 1 base, leaving 14 bases between them. The CDR3 covers 14 residues. The chain's CDR3 is CAWKWGALSYEQYF. CDR3 sequence (DNA): TGTGCCTGGAAGTGGGGGGCCCTTTCCTACGAGCAGTACTTC.

This clone has only one observation. The chain joins TRBV29-1 to TRBJ2-1, with D unresolved. Germline lookup yields CDR1 SQVTM and CDR2 ANQGSEA. V shed 3 bases and J shed 9 bases, with 12 bases lying between them. CDR3 length: 12 amino acids. This CDR3 reads CSVDVGYGEQFF. The DNA for the CDR3 is TGCAGCGTTGATGTGGGTTACGGTGAGCAGTTCTTC.

The chain employs TRBV7-2 and TRBJ1-5; 12 bases fit TRBD1. CDR1 and CDR2 from the germline V gene are SGHTA and FQGNSA. The CDR3 sequence is 16 residues long. Unmatched junction bases numbered 3, after V lost 1 base and J lost 5 bases. The CDR3 coding sequence is TGTGCCAGCAGCTTAGTGGGACAGGGGGCCTATCAGCCCCAGCATTTT. Translating gives CASSLVGQGAYQPQHF.

V gene TRBV19 combines with J gene TRBJ2-1; 7 bases fit TRBD2. V shed 6 bases, J shed 2 bases, and the junction held 4 bases outside the gene matches. The CDR3 consists of 14 residues. The germline V gene has CDR1 LNHDA and CDR2 SQIVND (reference sequence). The CDR3 loop is CASRTSPAYNEQFF. DNA of the CDR3: TGTGCCAGTAGGACTAGCCCTGCCTACAATGAGCAGTTCTTC.

The genes are TRBV9 and TRBJ1-6; D is undetermined. In germline, CDR1 is SGDLS, CDR2 YYNGEE. The CDR3 totals 15 residues. V was cut by 0 bases and J by 9 bases, with 13 bases left in between. CDR3 sequence: CASSVVGSRLSPLHF. In DNA form, the CDR3 reads TGTGCCAGCAGCGTAGTGGGCAGCCGACTTTCACCCCTCCACTTT.

The genes are TRBV7-8 and TRBJ1-1, with a possible D match to TRBD1 (5 bases). V dropped 5 bases and J dropped 2 bases, with 12 bases sitting between them. The CDR3 runs 14 residues. CDR1 is SGHVS, CDR2 FQNEAQ, per germline. The DNA for the CDR3 is TGTGCCAGCAGCGCGACAGAGGTTAACACTGAAGCTTTCTTT. Translating it yields CASSATEVNTEAFF.

The chain employs TRBV7-9 and TRBJ1-1; TRBD1 aligns across 10 bases. J lost 8 bases, V lost 4 bases, and 7 bases had no gene match. The CDR3 consists of 14 residues. Per the germline V gene, CDR1 is SEHNR and CDR2 is FQNEAQ (reference sequence). As DNA, the CDR3 is TGTGCCAGCAGCTCGACAGGGGGCATGGAAGAAGCTTTCTTT. It is translated as CASSSTGGMEEAFF.

This rearrangement joins TRBV19 to TRBJ2-3; 11 positions match TRBD2. Germline lookup yields CDR1 LNHDA and CDR2 SQIVND (reference sequence). Trimming at V came to 6 bases and at J to 2 bases, leaving 7 bases not matched to a gene. The CDR3 runs 16 residues. CDR3 region: CASRGLAGGLTDTQYF. Written as DNA, the CDR3 is TGTGCCAGTAGAGGGCTAGCGGGGGGCCTCACAGATACGCAGTATTTT.

The chain couples TRBV18 to TRBJ2-2; D may be TRBD1 (5 bases). V lost 8 bases, J lost 2 bases, and 12 bases lay in between. CDR3 length: 14 amino acids. Germline V gene data show CDR1 as KGHSH and CDR2 as LQKENI. In DNA form, the CDR3 reads TGTGCCAGCACTCAGGGTTCTAACACCGGGGAGCTGTTTTTT. Translated, it gives CASTQGSNTGELFF.

The rearrangement joins TRBV28 to TRBJ2-5; TRBD2 agrees at 7 bases. After removal of 10 bases from V and 2 bases from J, the junction contained 10 bases not matched to a gene. The CDR3 covers 14 residues. The germline CDR1 and CDR2 sequences are MDHEN and SYDVKM. CDR3 sequence (DNA): TGTGCCACCTTTCCGGGGGGTCGTCAAGAGACCCAGTACTTC. Translating gives CATFPGGRQETQYF. The whole variable domain, remainder taken from reference TRBV28 and TRBJ2-5, is DVKVTQSSRYLVKRTGEKVFLECVQDMDHENMFWYRQDPGLGLRLIYFSYDVKMKEKGDIPEGYSVSREKKERFSLILESASTNQTSMYLCATFPGGRQETQYFGPGTRLLVL.

The chain has TRBV11-2 and TRBJ1-2; D uncertain. This CDR3 is built from 14 residues. V was clipped by 1 base and J by 4 bases, with 10 bases between them. Germline V gene lookup returns CDR1 SGHAT and CDR2 FQNNGV. The CDR3 nucleotides read TGTGCCAGCAGCTTAGGGCCGGGTAGCTATGGCTACACCTTC. It yields the protein CASSLGPGSYGYTF.

The chain couples TRBV18 to TRBJ2-7; tentatively, D is TRBD1 or TRBD2 (6 bases each). The length of the CDR3 is 13 residues. Germline V CDR1 and CDR2: KGHSH, LQKENI. V was cut by 6 bases and J by 7 bases, with 16 bases left in between. The CDR3 DNA reads TGTGCCAGCTCGGGGGGCACCAAGGGTGAGCAGTACTTC. It specifies CASSGGTKGEQYF.

This clone has only one observation. V usage is TRBV16 and J usage is TRBJ2-7, with 7 nucleotides matching TRBD1. The CDR3 covers 13 residues. Per germline, CDR1 KGHSY and CDR2 FQNENV. Trimming removed 6 bases from V and 4 bases from J; junction bases left unmatched: 6. CDR3 in DNA: TGTGCCAGCAGAGAAGGGACAGCGTACGAGCAGTACTTC. Amino acid sequence: CASREGTAYEQYF.